This T cell receptor beta chain was retrieved from a study of blood T cell repertoires in COVID-19 (dated by TCRdb to 2018 to 2020). Broadly, across the study: Samples from collaborators originated in the United States, Italy and Spain and spanned both the acute and convalescent phases of COVID-19. The material from the prospective study consisted of cDNA or gDNA derived from T cells, B-cell-depleted T cells, or PBMCs. Deeply sampled blood TCRbeta repertoires from subjects exposed to, actively infected with, or recovered from COVID-19 were included in the dataset. The repertoires were released in a freely available public database intended as a resource for research on the immune response to SARS-CoV-2. Samples were obtained from the ongoing ImmuneRACE study (first 160 participants) and from about 1,300 subjects provided by 6 global collaborators. A de-identified subject ID, COVID-19 status, age in years and sex were almost always included in the sample metadata. Where available, HLA class I and class II types were taken from metadata supplied by the sample provider and were not determined by assay-based typing.

V trim: 4 bases; J trim: 1 base; unmatched bases: 8. The germline V gene sets CDR1 to SGDLS and CDR2 to YYNGEE. The CDR3 goes from the cysteine to the phenylalanine over 16 residues. The read is trimmed to its CDR3 DNA, 48 bases read in frame from base 1. TCRbeta CDR3 regions were amplified from genomic DNA using the immunoSEQ Assay, a bias-controlled multiplex PCR. The original methods were these. Within the assay, amplification of reference gene primers was used to estimate how many nucleated cells each sample contained. To quantify the absolute abundance of each unique TCRbeta CDR3 rearrangement, sequence reads were collapsed and filtered. Productive Simpson clonality was computed per sample as the square root of Simpson's diversity index over productive rearrangements. In its TCRdb copy, this immuneACCESS table keeps in-frame sequences only and misses some clones. Where compared with another copy, unresolved V genes explain less than half of these, and the others have no known cause. From that table come the V and J calls and clone size; the DNA was used to work out D and trimming. The sample table contains approximately 160,000 clones; only one count was recorded for approximately 88% of them. Roughly 9% of the sample is held by the ten biggest clonotypes.

Whole blood was collected in K2EDTA tubes by collaborating institutions according to the institutions' own protocols. Collaborator samples were shipped for TCRbeta analysis as frozen whole blood, isolated PBMCs, or DNA extracted from either sample type. What the authors observed across the whole study: The quantity of clinical and demographic metadata differed by source and by participant and was supplied without curation.

This clone was observed a single time. Which antigen it targets is not known. No much larger clonotype is one base removed from it; base qualities were not supplied. The TCR comes from a woman older than 75 with active or convalescent COVID-19. This chain joins TRBV9 to TRBJ2-4; 7 middle bases align to TRBD2. The specimen was peripheral blood. This receptor has the CDR3 CASSFRRGDAKNIQYF. Here is the DNA: TGTGCCAGCAGCTTTCGACGGGGGGACGCCAAAAACATTCAGTACTTC.